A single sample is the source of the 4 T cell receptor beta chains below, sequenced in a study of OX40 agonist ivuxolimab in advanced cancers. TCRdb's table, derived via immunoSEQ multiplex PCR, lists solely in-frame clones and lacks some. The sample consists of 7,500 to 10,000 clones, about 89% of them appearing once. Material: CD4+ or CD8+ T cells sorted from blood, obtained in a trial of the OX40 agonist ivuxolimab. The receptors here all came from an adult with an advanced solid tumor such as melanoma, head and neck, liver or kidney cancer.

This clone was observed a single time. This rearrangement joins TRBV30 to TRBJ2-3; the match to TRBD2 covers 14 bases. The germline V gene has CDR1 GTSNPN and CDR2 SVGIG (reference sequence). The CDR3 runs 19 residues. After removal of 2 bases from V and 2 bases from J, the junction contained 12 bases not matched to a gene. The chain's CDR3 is CAWSPGTSGRGSFTDTQYF. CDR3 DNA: TGTGCCTGGAGTCCCGGGACTAGCGGGAGAGGGAGTTTCACAGATACGCAGTATTTT. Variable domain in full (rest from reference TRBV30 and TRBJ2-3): SQTIHQWPATLVQPVGSPLSLECTVEGTSNPNLYWYRQAAGRGLQLLFYSVGIGQISSEVPQNLSASRPQDRQFILSSKKLLLSDSGFYLCAWSPGTSGRGSFTDTQYFGPGTRLTVL.

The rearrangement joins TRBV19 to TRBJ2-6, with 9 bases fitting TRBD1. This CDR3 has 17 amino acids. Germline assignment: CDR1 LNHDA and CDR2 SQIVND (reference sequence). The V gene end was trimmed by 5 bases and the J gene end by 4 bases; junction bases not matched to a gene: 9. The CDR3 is CASSQGQGTYGANVLTF. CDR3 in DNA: TGTGCCAGTAGTCAGGGACAGGGAACTTACGGGGCCAACGTCCTGACTTTC.

The CDR3 sequence is CASSLGGPAYNSPLHF. DNA for the CDR3: TGCGCCAGCAGCTTGGGGGGGCCGGCCTATAATTCACCCCTCCACTTT. The V call is TRBV5-1, the J call TRBJ1-6; D is possibly TRBD1 (6 bases). V shed 0 bases and J shed 2 bases, with 9 bases lying between them. Germline V gene data show CDR1 as SGHRS and CDR2 as YFSETQ. The CDR3 loop spans 16 amino acids.

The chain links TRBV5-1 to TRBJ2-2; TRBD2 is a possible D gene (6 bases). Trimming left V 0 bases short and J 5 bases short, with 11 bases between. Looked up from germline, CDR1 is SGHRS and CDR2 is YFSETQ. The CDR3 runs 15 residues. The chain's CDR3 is CASSLAEAGTGELFF. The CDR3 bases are TGCGCCAGCAGCTTGGCCGAGGCGGGGACCGGGGAGCTGTTTTTT.